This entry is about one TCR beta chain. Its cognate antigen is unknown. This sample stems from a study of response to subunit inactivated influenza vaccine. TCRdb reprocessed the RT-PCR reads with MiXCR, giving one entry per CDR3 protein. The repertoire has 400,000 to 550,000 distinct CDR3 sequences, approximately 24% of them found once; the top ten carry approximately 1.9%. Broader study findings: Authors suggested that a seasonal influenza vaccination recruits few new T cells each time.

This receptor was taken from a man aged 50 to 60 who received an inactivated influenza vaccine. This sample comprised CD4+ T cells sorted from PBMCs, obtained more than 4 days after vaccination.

This chain's CDR3 is CSGGLGPDEQYF. The CDR3, as DNA: TGCAGTGGAGGACTGGGCCCTGACGAGCAGTACTTC. The chain has TRBV20-1 and TRBJ2-7; tentative D call: TRBD2 (5 bases). From germline, CDR1 is DFQATT and CDR2 SNEGSKA (reference sequence). The CDR3 has 12 residues. V was shortened by 7 bases and J by 5 bases, with 15 bases between the two germline ends.